The source of this TCR beta chain is a study of memory CD4+ T cells and cytomegalovirus serostatus. Study background: Donors were healthy Belgian adults, 10 or so CMV seropositive and fewer than 30 seronegative.

The protocol was immunoSEQ multiplex PCR, while the TCRdb copy is restricted to in-frame clones and leaves out a portion. The sample consists of some 52,000 clones, around 82% of them appearing once. J gave up 4 bases and V 5 bases, and 9 bases lay outside the gene matches. The CDR3 spans 18 residues. Looked up from germline, CDR1 is SGHTA and CDR2 is FQGNSA. Single viable CD3+CD4+CD8-CD45RO+ cells were sorted as the memory CD4+ T cells. The receptor was isolated from an adult in good health and CMV-seropositive. The chain has TRBV7-2 and TRBJ2-3; TRBD2 matches 16 bases. The material sequenced was memory CD4+ T cells from blood. The CDR3 DNA sequence: TGTGCCAGCAGCCTCGGGACTAGCGGGAGGGCCTGGTCAGATACGCAGTATTTT. Translating it yields CASSLGTSGRAWSDTQYF.